This T cell receptor (beta chain) is from a study of blood T cells in healthy people across ages. Combining a sample-barcoded 5' primer with a J-beta primer mix, a second PCR ran for about 6 to 11 cycles. Each of the samples gave a minimum of 2.5 million paired-end reads that contained CDR3. TCRdb re-analysed the 5' RACE reads in MiXCR, keeping a single row per CDR3 protein. This sample carries more than 1,000,000 distinct CDR3 sequences, almost 25% of them seen once, and the ten largest clones take 0.75%. This clonotype was counted only a few times. CDR3 length: 14 residues. CDR1 is MNHEY, CDR2 SMNVEV, per germline (reference sequence). Another study also made use of these data, one on T cells of mothers and their children.

The chain links TRBV27 to TRBJ2-5, with D possibly being TRBD2 (6 bases). The last part of the DNA fits TRBJ2-7 better; the J call may be wrong. This receptor was taken from a girl aged 2-9 years in good health. The sample comprised blood. The CDR3 sequence is CASSPGVGSYEQYF. CDR3 in DNA: TGTGCCAGCAGCCCGGGAGTAGGATCCTACGAGCAGTACTTC.